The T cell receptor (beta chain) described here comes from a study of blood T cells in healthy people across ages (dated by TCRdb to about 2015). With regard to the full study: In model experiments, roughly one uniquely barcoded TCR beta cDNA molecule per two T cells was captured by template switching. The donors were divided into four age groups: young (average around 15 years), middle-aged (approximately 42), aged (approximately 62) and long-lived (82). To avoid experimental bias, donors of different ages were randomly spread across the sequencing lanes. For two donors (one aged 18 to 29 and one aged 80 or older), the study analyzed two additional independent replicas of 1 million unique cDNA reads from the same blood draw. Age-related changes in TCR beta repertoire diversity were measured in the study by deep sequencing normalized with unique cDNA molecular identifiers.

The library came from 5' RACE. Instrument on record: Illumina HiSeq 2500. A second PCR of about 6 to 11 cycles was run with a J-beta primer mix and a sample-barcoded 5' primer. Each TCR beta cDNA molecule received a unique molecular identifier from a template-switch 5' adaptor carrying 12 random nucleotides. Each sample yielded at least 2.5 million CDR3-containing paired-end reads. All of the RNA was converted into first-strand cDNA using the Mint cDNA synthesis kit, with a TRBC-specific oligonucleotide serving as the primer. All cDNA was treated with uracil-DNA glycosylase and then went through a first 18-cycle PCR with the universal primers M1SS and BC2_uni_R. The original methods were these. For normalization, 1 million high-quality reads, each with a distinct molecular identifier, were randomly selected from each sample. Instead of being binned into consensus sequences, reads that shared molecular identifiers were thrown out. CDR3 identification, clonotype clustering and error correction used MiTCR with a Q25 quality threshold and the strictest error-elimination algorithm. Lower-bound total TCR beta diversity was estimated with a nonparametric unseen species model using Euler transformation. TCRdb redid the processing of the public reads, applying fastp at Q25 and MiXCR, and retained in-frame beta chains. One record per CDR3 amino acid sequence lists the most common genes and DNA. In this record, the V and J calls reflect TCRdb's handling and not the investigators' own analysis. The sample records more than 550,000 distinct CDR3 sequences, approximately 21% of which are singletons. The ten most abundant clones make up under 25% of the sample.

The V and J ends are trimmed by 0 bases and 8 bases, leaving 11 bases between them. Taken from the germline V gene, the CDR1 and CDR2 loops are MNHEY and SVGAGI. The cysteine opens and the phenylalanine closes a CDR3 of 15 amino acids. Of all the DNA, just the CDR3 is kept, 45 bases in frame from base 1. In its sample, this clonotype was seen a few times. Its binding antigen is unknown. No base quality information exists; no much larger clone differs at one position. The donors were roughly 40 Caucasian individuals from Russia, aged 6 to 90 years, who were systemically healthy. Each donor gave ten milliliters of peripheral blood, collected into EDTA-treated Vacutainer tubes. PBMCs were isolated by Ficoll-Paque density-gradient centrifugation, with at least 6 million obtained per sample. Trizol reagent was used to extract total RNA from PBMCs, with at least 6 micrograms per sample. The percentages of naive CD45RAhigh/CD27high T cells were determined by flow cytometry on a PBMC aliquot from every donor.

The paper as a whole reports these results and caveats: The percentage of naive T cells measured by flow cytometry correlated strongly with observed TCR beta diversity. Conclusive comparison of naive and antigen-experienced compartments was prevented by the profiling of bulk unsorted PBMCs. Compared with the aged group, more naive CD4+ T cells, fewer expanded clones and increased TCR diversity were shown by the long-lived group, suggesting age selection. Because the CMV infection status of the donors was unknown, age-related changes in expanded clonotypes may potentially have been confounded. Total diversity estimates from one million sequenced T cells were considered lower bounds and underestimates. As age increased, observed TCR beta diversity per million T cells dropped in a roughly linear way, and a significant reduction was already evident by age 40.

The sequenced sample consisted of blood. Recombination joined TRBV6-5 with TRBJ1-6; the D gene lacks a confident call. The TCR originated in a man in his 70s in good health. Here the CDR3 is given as CASSYSGRDDSPLHF. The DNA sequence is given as TGTGCCAGCAGTTACTCGGGAAGGGATGATTCACCCCTCCACTTT.